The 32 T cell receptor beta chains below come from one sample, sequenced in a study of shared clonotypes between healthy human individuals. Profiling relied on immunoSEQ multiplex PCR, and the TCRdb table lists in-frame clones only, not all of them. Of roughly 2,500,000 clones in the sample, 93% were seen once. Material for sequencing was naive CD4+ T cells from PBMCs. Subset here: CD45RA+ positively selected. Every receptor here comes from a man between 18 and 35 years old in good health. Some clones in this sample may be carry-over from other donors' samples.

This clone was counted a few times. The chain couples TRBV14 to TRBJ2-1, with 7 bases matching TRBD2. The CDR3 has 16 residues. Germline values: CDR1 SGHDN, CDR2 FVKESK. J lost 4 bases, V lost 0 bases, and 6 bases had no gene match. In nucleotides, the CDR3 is TGTGCCAGCAGCCAAGAGCGCGGACTAGGGTACAATGAGCAGTTCTTC. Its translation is CASSQERGLGYNEQFF.

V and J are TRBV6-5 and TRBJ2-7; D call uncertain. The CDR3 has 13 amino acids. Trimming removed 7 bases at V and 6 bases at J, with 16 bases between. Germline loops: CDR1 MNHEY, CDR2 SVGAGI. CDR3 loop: CASTPSWSVEQYF. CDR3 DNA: TGTGCCAGCACCCCCAGCTGGTCAGTCGAGCAGTACTTC.

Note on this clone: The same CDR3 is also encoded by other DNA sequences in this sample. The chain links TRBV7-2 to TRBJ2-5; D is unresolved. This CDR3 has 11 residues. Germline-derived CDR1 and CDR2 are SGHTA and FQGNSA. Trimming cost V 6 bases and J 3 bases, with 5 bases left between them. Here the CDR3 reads CASSREETQYF. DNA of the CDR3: TGTGCCAGCAGTAGGGAAGAGACCCAGTACTTC.

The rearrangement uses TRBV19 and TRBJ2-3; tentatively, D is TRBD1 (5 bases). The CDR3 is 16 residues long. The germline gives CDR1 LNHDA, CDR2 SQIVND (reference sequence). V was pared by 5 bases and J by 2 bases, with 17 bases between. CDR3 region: CASSPGPDRNTDTQYF. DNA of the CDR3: TGTGCCAGTAGTCCCGGTCCCGACAGAAACACAGATACGCAGTATTTT.

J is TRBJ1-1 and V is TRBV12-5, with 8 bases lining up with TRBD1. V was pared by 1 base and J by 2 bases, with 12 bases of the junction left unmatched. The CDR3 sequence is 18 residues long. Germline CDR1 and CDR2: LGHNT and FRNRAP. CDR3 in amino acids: CASGLGLGQGGLNTEAFF. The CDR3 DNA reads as TGTGCTAGTGGTTTGGGACTAGGACAGGGAGGTTTAAACACTGAAGCTTTCTTT.

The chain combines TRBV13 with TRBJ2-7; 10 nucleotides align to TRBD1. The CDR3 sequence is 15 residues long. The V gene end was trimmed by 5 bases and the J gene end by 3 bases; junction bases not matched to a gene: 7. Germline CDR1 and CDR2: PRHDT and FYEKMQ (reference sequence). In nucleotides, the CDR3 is TGTGCCAGCAGCCAATCCGGGACAGGGGTCTACGAGCAGTACTTC. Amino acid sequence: CASSQSGTGVYEQYF. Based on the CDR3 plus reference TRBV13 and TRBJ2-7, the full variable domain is AAGVIQSPRHLIKEKRETATLKCYPIPRHDTVYWYQQGPGQDPQFLISFYEKMQSDKGSIPDRFSAQQFSDYHSELNMSSLELGDSALYFCASSQSGTGVYEQYFGPGTRLTVT.

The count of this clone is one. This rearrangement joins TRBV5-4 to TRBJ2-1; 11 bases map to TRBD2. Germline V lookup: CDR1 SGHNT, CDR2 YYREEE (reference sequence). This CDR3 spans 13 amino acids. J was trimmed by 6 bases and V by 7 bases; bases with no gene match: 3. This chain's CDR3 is CASPGLAGNEQFF. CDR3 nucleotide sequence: TGTGCCAGCCCCGGACTAGCGGGCAATGAGCAGTTCTTC.

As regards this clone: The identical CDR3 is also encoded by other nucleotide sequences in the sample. The CDR3 coding sequence is TGTGCCAGCAGCCTAGACAGCTATGGCTACACCTTC. Translation gives CASSLDSYGYTF. The chain uses TRBV7-2 and TRBJ1-2; D perhaps matches TRBD1 (5 bases). Per the germline V gene, CDR1 is SGHTA and CDR2 is FQGNSA. This CDR3 has 12 amino acids. V was shortened by 5 bases and J by 4 bases, with 8 bases between the two germline ends. Looking up the rest from reference TRBV7-2 and TRBJ1-2 gives the full variable domain: GAGVSQSPSNKVTEKGKDVELRCDPISGHTALYWYRQSLGQGLEFLIYFQGNSAPDKSGLPSDRFSAERTGGSVSTLTIQRTQQEDSAVYLCASSLDSYGYTFGSGTRLTVV.

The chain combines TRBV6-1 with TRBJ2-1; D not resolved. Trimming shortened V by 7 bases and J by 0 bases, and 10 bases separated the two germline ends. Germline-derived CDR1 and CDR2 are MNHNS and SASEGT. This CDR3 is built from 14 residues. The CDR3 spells CASNDKYSYNEQFF. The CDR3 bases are TGTGCCAGCAACGACAAGTACTCCTACAATGAGCAGTTCTTC.

The CDR3 is CASSYVMDGSYTF. CDR3 sequence (DNA): TGTGCCAGCAGTTACGTGATGGACGGATCCTACACCTTC. The chain couples TRBV6-5 to TRBJ1-2; D gene ambiguous. V shed 2 bases and J shed 10 bases, with 14 bases lying between them. CDR1 MNHEY and CDR2 SVGAGI come from the germline V gene. There are 13 residues in the CDR3.

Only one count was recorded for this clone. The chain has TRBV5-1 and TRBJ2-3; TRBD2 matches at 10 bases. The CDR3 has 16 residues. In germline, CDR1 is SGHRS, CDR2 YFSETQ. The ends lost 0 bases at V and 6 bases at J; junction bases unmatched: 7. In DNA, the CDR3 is TGCGCCAGCAGCTTGGCCGGACTAGCGGTGGCGGATACGCAGTATTTT. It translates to CASSLAGLAVADTQYF.

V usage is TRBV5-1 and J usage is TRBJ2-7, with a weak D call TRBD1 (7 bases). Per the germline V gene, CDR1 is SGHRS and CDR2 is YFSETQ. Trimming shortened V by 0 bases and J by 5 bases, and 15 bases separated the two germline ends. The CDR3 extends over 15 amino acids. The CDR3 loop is CASSLGRGAPNEQYF. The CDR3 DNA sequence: TGCGCCAGCAGCTTGGGCAGGGGGGCGCCTAACGAGCAGTACTTC. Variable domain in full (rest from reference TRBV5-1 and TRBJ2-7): KAGVTQTPRYLIKTRGQQVTLSCSPISGHRSVSWYQQTPGQGLQFLFEYFSETQRNKGNFPGRFSGRQFSNSRSEMNVSTLELGDSALYLCASSLGRGAPNEQYFGPGTRLTVT.

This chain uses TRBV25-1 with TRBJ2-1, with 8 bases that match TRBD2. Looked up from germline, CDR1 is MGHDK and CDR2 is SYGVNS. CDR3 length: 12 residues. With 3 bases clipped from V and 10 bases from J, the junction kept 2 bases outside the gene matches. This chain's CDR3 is CASSDRLAEQFF. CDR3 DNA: TGTGCCAGCAGTGACCGACTAGCGGAGCAGTTCTTC. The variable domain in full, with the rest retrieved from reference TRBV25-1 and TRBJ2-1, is EADIYQTPRYLVIGTGKKITLECSQTMGHDKMYWYQQDPGMELHLIHYSYGVNSTEKGDLSSESTVSRIRTEHFPLTLESARPSHTSQYLCASSDRLAEQFFGPGTRLTVL.

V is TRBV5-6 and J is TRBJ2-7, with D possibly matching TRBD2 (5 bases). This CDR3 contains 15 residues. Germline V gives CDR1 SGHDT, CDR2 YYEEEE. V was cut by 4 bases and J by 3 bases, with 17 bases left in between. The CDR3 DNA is TGTGCCAGCAGCGTGGGCCGGCTAGCTTTCTACGAGCAGTACTTC. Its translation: CASSVGRLAFYEQYF.

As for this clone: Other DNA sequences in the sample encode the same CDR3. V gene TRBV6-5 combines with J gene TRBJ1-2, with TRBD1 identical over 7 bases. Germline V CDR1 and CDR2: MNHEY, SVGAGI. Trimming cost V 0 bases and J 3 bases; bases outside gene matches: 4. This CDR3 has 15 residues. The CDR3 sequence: CASSYSAGGDYGYTF. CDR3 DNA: TGTGCCAGCAGTTACTCGGCAGGGGGTGACTATGGCTACACCTTC.

The chain's CDR3 is CASSLGSSGRTYNEQFF. The CDR3 DNA follows: TGTGCCAGCAGCTTAGGTTCTAGCGGGAGAACCTACAATGAGCAGTTCTTC. The chain is built from TRBV7-3 and TRBJ2-1; 10 nucleotides line up with TRBD2. Germline V gene data show CDR1 as SGHTA and CDR2 as FQGTGA. J gave up 2 bases and V 2 bases, and 6 bases lay outside the gene matches. The CDR3 sequence is 17 residues long.

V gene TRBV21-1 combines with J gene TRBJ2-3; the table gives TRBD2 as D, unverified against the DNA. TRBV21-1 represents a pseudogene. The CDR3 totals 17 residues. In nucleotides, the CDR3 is TGTGCCAGCACCCCAAGGGTAGTAGCGGGAATCACAGATACGCAGTATTTT. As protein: CASTPRVVAGITDTQYF.

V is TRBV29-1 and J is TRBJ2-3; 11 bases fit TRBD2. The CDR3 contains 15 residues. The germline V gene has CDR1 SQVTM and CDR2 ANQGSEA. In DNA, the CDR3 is TGCAGTTCGTTAGCGGGAGGGTCCAGCACAGATACGCAGTATTTT. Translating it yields CSSLAGGSSTDTQYF.

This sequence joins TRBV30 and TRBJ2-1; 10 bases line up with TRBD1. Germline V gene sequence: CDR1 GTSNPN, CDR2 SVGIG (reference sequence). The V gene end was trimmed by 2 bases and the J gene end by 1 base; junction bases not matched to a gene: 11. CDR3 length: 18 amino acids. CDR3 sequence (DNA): TGTGCCTGGAGTAATGCTCCGGGACAGGGGACTTCCTACAATGAGCAGTTCTTC. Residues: CAWSNAPGQGTSYNEQFF. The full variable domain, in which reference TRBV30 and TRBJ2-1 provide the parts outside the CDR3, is SQTIHQWPATLVQPVGSPLSLECTVEGTSNPNLYWYRQAAGRGLQLLFYSVGIGQISSEVPQNLSASRPQDRQFILSSKKLLLSDSGFYLCAWSNAPGQGTSYNEQFFGPGTRLTVL.

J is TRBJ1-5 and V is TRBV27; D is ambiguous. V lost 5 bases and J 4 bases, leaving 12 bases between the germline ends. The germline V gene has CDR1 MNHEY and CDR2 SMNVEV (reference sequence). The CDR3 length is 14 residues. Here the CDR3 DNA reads TGTGCCAGCAGTCTCGTCGGGGTAAATCAGCCCCAGCATTTT. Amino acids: CASSLVGVNQPQHF.

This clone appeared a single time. The CDR3 nucleotides read TGTGCCAGTAGTACAGGGCGAAGTGGCTACACCTTC. Translating gives CASSTGRSGYTF. This chain uses TRBV19 with TRBJ1-2, with D perhaps matching TRBD1 (5 bases). This CDR3 has 12 residues. Germline CDR1 LNHDA, CDR2 SQIVND (reference sequence). The V end was cut by 4 bases, the J end by 7 bases, with 10 bases between.

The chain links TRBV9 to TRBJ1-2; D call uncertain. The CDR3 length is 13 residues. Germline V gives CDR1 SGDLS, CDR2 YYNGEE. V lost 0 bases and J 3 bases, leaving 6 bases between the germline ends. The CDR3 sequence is CASSVASHYGYTF. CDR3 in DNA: TGTGCCAGCAGCGTAGCTTCCCACTATGGCTACACCTTC.

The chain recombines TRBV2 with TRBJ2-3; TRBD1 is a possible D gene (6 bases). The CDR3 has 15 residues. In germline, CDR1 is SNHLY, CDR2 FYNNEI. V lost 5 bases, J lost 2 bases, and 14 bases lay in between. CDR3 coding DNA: TGTGCCAGCAGTAGGCTGGGGGCGACCACAGATACGCAGTATTTT. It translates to CASSRLGATTDTQYF.

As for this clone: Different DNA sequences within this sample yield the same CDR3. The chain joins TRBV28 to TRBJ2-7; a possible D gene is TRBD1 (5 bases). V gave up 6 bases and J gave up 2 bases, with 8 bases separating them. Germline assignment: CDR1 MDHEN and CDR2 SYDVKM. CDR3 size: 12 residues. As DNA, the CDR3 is TGTGCCAGCAGAGGCAGGGCCTACGAGCAGTACTTC. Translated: CASRGRAYEQYF.

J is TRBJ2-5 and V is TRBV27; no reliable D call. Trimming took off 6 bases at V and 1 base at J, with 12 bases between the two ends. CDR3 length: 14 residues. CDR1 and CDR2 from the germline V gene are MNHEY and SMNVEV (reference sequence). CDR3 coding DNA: TGTGCCAGCAGCAAAGATGGGTCCCAAGAGACCCAGTACTTC. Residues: CASSKDGSQETQYF.

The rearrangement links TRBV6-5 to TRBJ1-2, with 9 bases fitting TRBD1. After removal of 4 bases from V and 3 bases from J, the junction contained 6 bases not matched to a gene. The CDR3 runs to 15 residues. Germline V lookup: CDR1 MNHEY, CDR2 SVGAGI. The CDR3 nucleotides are TGTGCCAGCAGTTTTGTGGGACAGGGCCACTATGGCTACACCTTC. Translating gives CASSFVGQGHYGYTF.

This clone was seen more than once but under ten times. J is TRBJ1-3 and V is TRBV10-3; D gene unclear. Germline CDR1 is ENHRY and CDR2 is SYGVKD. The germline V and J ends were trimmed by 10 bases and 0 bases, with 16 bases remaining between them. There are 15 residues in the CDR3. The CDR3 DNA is TGTGCCAAGAAGGAGGGAGGCATCTCTGGAAACACCATATATTTT. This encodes CAKKEGGISGNTIYF.

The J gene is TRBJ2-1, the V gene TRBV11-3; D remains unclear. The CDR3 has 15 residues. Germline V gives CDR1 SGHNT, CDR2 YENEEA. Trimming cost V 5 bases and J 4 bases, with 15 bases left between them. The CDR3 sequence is CASSPFGQAYNEQFF. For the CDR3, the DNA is TGTGCCAGCAGCCCTTTCGGGCAAGCGTACAATGAGCAGTTCTTC.

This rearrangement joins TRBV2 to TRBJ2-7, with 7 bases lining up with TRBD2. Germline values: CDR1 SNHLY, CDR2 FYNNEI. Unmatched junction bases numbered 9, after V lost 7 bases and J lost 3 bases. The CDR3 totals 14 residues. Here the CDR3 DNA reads TGTGCCAGCAATAGGGCTAGCGGTTACTACGAGCAGTACTTC. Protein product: CASNRASGYYEQYF.

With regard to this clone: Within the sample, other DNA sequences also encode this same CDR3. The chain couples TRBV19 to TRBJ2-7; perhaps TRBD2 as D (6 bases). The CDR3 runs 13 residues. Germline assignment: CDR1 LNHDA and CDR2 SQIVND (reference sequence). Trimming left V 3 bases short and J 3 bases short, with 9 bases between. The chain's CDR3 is CASSMDGGYEQYF. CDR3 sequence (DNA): TGTGCCAGTAGTATGGACGGGGGCTACGAGCAGTACTTC.

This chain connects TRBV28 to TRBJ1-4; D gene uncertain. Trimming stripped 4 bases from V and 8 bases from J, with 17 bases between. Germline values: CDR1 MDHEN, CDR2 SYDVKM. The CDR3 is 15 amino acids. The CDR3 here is CASSYFTLGGEKLFF. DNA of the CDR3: TGTGCCAGCAGTTATTTTACGCTGGGAGGCGAAAAACTGTTTTTT.

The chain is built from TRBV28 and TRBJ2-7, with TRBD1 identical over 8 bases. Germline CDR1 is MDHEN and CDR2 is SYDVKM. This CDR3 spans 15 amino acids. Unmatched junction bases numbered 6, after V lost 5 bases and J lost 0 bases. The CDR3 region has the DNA TGTGCCAGCAGTGCCGCCGGGACAGGCTCCTACGAGCAGTACTTC. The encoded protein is CASSAAGTGSYEQYF. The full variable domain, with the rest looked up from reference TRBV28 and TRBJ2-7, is DVKVTQSSRYLVKRTGEKVFLECVQDMDHENMFWYRQDPGLGLRLIYFSYDVKMKEKGDIPEGYSVSREKKERFSLILESASTNQTSMYLCASSAAGTGSYEQYFGPGTRLTVT.